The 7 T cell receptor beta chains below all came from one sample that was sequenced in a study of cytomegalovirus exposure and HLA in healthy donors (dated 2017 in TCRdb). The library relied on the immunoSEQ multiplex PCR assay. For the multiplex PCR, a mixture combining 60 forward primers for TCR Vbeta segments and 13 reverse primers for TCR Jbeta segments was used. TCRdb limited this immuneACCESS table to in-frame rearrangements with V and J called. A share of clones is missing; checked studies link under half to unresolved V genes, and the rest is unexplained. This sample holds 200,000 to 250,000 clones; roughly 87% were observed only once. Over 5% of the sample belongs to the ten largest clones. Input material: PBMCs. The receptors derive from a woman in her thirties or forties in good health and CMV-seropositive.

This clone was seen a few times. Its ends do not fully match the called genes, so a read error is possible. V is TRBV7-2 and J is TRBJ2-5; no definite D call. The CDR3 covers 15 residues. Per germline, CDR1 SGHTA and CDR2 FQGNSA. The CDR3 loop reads CASNLSGAPGETQYF. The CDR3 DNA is TGTGCCAGCAACTTAAGTGGTGCCCCAGGAGAGACCCAGTACTTC.

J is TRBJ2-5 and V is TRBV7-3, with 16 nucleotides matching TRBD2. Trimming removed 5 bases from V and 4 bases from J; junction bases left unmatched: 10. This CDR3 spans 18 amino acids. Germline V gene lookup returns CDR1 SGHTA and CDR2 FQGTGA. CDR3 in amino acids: CASSPAGLAGGPGETQYF. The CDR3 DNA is TGTGCCAGCAGCCCGGCGGGACTAGCGGGGGGGCCGGGAGAGACCCAGTACTTC.

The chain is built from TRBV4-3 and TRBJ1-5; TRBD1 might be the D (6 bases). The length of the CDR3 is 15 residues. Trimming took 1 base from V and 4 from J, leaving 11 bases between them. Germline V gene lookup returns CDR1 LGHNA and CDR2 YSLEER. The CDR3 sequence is CASSQGSGANQPQHF. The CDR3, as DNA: TGCGCCAGCAGCCAAGGGTCAGGGGCTAATCAGCCCCAGCATTTT.

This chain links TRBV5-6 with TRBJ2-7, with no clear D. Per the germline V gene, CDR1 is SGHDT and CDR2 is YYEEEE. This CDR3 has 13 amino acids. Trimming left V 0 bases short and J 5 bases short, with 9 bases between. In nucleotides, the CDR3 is TGTGCCAGCAGCTTGGTCCATTACAACGAGCAGTACTTC. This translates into CASSLVHYNEQYF. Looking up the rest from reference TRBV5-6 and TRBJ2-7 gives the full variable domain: DAGVTQSPTHLIKTRGQQVTLRCSPKSGHDTVSWYQQALGQGPQFIFQYYEEEERQRGNFPDRFSGHQFPNYSSELNVNALLLGDSALYLCASSLVHYNEQYFGPGTRLTVT.

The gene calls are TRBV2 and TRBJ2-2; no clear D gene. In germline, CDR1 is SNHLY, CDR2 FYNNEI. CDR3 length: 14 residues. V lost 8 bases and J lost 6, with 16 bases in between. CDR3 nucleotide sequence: TGTGCCAGCCGAAGCTCTTACTTGTCCGGGGAGCTGTTTTTT. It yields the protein CASRSSYLSGELFF. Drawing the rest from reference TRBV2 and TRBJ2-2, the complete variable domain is EPEVTQTPSHQVTQMGQEVILRCVPISNHLYFYWYRQILGQKVEFLVSFYNNEISEKSEIFDDQFSVERPDGSNFTLKIRSTKLEDSAMYFCASRSSYLSGELFFGEGSRLTVL.

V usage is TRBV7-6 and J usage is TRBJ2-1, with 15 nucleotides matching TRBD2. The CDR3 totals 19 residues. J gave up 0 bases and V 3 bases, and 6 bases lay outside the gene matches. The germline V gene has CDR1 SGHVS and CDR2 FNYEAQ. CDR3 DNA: TGTGCCAGCAGCTTGGGACTAGCGGGAGGCTGGAGCTCCTACAATGAGCAGTTCTTC. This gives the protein CASSLGLAGGWSSYNEQFF.

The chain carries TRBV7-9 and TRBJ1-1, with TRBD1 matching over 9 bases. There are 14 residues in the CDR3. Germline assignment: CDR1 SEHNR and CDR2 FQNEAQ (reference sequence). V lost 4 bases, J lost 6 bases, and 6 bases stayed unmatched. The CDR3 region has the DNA TGTGCCAGCAGCTCACAGGGGGCGGGAGCTGAAGCTTTCTTT. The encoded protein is CASSSQGAGAEAFF.